The rows below give T cell receptor beta chains drawn from one sample of a study of shared clonotypes between healthy human individuals. Here immunoSEQ multiplex PCR was the method, and the copy in TCRdb shows in-frame clones only, minus some. The sample lists about 680,000 clones, 92% occurring once. Sample: naive CD8+ T cells sorted from blood. The receptors derive from a man aged 25 to 45 in good health. Both conserved end residues are part of each CDR3. A D gene is named only where the DNA matches it firmly. The size of a clone is reported for some rows only, either as once, few or many, or as a class for expanded clones.

CDR3 DNA: TGTGCCAGCAGTTTTTTAAGGGCTAGCGGGCTGGGAGTTTGGTCCTACAATGAGCAGTTCTTC
CDR3 protein: CASSFLRASGLGVWSYNEQFF
clone size: -
J gene: TRBJ2-1
D gene: TRBD2
V gene: TRBV27

CDR3 DNA: TGTGCCAGCAGCACCGGGACAGGGGTAGTGCAGTACTTC
CDR3 protein: CASSTGTGVVQYF
clone size: -
J gene: TRBJ2-7
D gene: TRBD1
V gene: TRBV11-2

CDR3 DNA: TGTGCCAGCAGCCCAGCTTTCGGGCCAGATACGCAGTATTTT
CDR3 protein: CASSPAFGPDTQYF
clone size: -
J gene: TRBJ2-3
D gene: -
V gene: TRBV7-6

CDR3 DNA: TGTGCCAGCAGCTTCGGGACTAGCGGGTACTACGAGCAGTACTTC
CDR3 protein: CASSFGTSGYYEQYF
clone size: -
J gene: TRBJ2-7
D gene: TRBD2
V gene: TRBV11-2

CDR3 DNA: TGTGCCAGCAGCTTTTTGGACGGTAGCTCCTATAATTCACCCCTCCACTTT
CDR3 protein: CASSFLDGSSYNSPLHF
clone size: -
J gene: TRBJ1-6
D gene: -
V gene: TRBV7-9

CDR3 DNA: TGCGCCAGCAGCCCTAGACTAGCGGGAGACGAGCAGTACTTC
CDR3 protein: CASSPRLAGDEQYF
clone size: once
J gene: TRBJ2-7
D gene: TRBD2
V gene: TRBV5-1

CDR3 DNA: TGTGCCAGCAGCCTAAGGACAGGGGCTTTGGGCTACAATGAGCAGTTCTTC
CDR3 protein: CASSLRTGALGYNEQFF
clone size: -
J gene: TRBJ2-1
D gene: TRBD1
V gene: TRBV7-2

CDR3 DNA: TGTGCCAGCAGCTCGCTACTAGTTCCGAACACCGGGGAGCTGTTTTTT
CDR3 protein: CASSSLLVPNTGELFF
clone size: -
J gene: TRBJ2-2
D gene: -
V gene: TRBV5-8

CDR3 DNA: TGCGCCAGCAGCCCAAGGGACAGGGACGGGCAGCCCCAGCATTTT
CDR3 protein: CASSPRDRDGQPQHF
clone size: -
J gene: TRBJ1-5
D gene: TRBD1
V gene: TRBV4-1

CDR3 DNA: TGTGCCAGCAGCGACACGACAGGGGGCGCTCGCTACACCTTC
CDR3 protein: CASSDTTGGARYTF
clone size: -
J gene: TRBJ1-2
D gene: TRBD1
V gene: TRBV7-9

CDR3 DNA: TGTGCCAGCGTCGGCCTGGGCGAGACCCAGTACTTC
CDR3 protein: CASVGLGETQYF
clone size: -
J gene: TRBJ2-5
D gene: -
V gene: TRBV27

CDR3 DNA: TGTGCCATCAGTGTGATAGCGGGCACAGATACGCAGTATTTT
CDR3 protein: CAISVIAGTDTQYF
clone size: -
J gene: TRBJ2-3
D gene: -
V gene: TRBV10-3

CDR3 DNA: TGTGCCAGCAGGGACTCCAGCTCCTACAATGAGCAGTTCTTC
CDR3 protein: CASRDSSSYNEQFF
clone size: -
J gene: TRBJ2-1
D gene: -
V gene: TRBV27

CDR3 DNA: TGTGCCAGCAGCTCGCAGGGGGCAACGGACACTGAAGCTTTCTTT
CDR3 protein: CASSSQGATDTEAFF
clone size: -
J gene: TRBJ1-1
D gene: TRBD1
V gene: TRBV5-5

CDR3 DNA: TGTGCCAGCAGCTTAGGGACAGGGGGGACCTACGAGCAGTACTTC
CDR3 protein: CASSLGTGGTYEQYF
clone size: -
J gene: TRBJ2-7
D gene: TRBD1
V gene: TRBV13

CDR3 DNA: TGCGCCAGCAGTTCAGGGAGATCTTACAATGAGCAGTTCTTC
CDR3 protein: CASSSGRSYNEQFF
clone size: -
J gene: TRBJ2-1
D gene: -
V gene: TRBV10-1

CDR3 DNA: TGTGCCAGCAGCTCCTCATACTCTAGGTACGAGCAGTACTTC
CDR3 protein: CASSSSYSRYEQYF
clone size: once
J gene: TRBJ2-7
D gene: -
V gene: TRBV13

CDR3 DNA: TGTGCCAGCACCCAGTCCCTAGTCTACAATGAGCAGTTCTTC
CDR3 protein: CASTQSLVYNEQFF
clone size: -
J gene: TRBJ2-1
D gene: -
V gene: TRBV7-9

CDR3 DNA: TGTGCCAGCAGTTTGGCTAGCTACTACGAGCAGTACTTC
CDR3 protein: CASSLASYYEQYF
clone size: -
J gene: TRBJ2-7
D gene: -
V gene: TRBV6-5

CDR3 DNA: TGTGCCATCAGTGAGCCCCCAGGGGGCAATCAGCCCCAGCATTTT
CDR3 protein: CAISEPPGGNQPQHF
clone size: -
J gene: TRBJ1-5
D gene: -
V gene: TRBV10-3

CDR3 DNA: TGTGCCAGCAGCTTGGACGGTTGGTATGGCTACACCTTC
CDR3 protein: CASSLDGWYGYTF
clone size: -
J gene: TRBJ1-2
D gene: -
V gene: TRBV5-8

CDR3 DNA: TGTGCCAGCTCACCGTATACAGGGAGCACTGAAGCTTTCTTT
CDR3 protein: CASSPYTGSTEAFF
clone size: -
J gene: TRBJ1-1
D gene: -
V gene: TRBV18

CDR3 DNA: TGCGCCAGCAGTGGGGGGCCGAGCAATCAGCCCCAGCATTTT
CDR3 protein: CASSGGPSNQPQHF
clone size: -
J gene: TRBJ1-5
D gene: -
V gene: TRBV10-2

CDR3 DNA: TGCGCCAGCAGCCAATTCGTTACAAGCTTCAATGAGCAGTTCTTC
CDR3 protein: CASSQFVTSFNEQFF
clone size: -
J gene: TRBJ2-1
D gene: -
V gene: TRBV4-1

CDR3 DNA: TGTGCCAGCAGCCAAGCTCTAAAAGGGGATGAGCAGTTCTTC
CDR3 protein: CASSQALKGDEQFF
clone size: -
J gene: TRBJ2-1
D gene: -
V gene: TRBV14

CDR3 DNA: TGTGCCAGCAGCCCCGGGCCATATGAGCAGTACTTC
CDR3 protein: CASSPGPYEQYF
clone size: -
J gene: TRBJ2-7
D gene: -
V gene: TRBV14

CDR3 DNA: TGTGCCAGCAGTGAGGAGGCGGGTAATGAAAAACTGTTTTTT
CDR3 protein: CASSEEAGNEKLFF
clone size: -
J gene: TRBJ1-4
D gene: -
V gene: TRBV6-1

CDR3 DNA: TGTGCCAGCAGCTTGCTTAGCGGGAGGGCCGACACCGGGGAGCTGTTTTTT
CDR3 protein: CASSLLSGRADTGELFF
clone size: few
J gene: TRBJ2-2
D gene: TRBD2
V gene: TRBV5-4

CDR3 DNA: TGTGCCAGCAGCTTGCTCCATGAGCAGTTCTTC
CDR3 protein: CASSLLHEQFF
clone size: -
J gene: TRBJ2-1
D gene: -
V gene: TRBV5-5

CDR3 DNA: TGTGCCAGCAGTGTAGACCTAAACCCGGGCACAGATACGCAGTATTTT
CDR3 protein: CASSVDLNPGTDTQYF
clone size: -
J gene: TRBJ2-3
D gene: -
V gene: TRBV6-1

CDR3 DNA: TGCAGCGCTGACCTCGCGGAGACCCAGTACTTC
CDR3 protein: CSADLAETQYF
clone size: -
J gene: TRBJ2-5
D gene: -
V gene: TRBV29-1

CDR3 DNA: TGTGCCAGCAGTGAACCAGTCGGTGAAAACATTCAGTACTTC
CDR3 protein: CASSEPVGENIQYF
clone size: -
J gene: TRBJ2-4
D gene: -
V gene: TRBV6-1

CDR3 DNA: TGTGCCAGCATTGGGGAGTGGAATGAGCAGTTCTTC
CDR3 protein: CASIGEWNEQFF
clone size: -
J gene: TRBJ2-1
D gene: -
V gene: TRBV2

CDR3 DNA: TGCGCCAGCAGTGACGGGGACGGAACCAGGGGAGAACTGTTTTTT
CDR3 protein: CASSDGDGTRGELFF
clone size: -
J gene: TRBJ1-4
D gene: -
V gene: TRBV4-1

CDR3 DNA: TGTGCCAGCAGTTACGACGGGACAGGGGGTAGTATGCAGTACTTC
CDR3 protein: CASSYDGTGGSMQYF
clone size: -
J gene: TRBJ2-7
D gene: TRBD1
V gene: TRBV6-6

CDR3 DNA: TGTGCCAGCAGCTTAGTTCTAGGGGGAAGTTCCCATGAGCAGTTCTTC
CDR3 protein: CASSLVLGGSSHEQFF
clone size: -
J gene: TRBJ2-1
D gene: -
V gene: TRBV7-9

CDR3 DNA: TGTGCCAGCAGTCACCAACAGGGTTGGAACACTGAAGCTTTCTTT
CDR3 protein: CASSHQQGWNTEAFF
clone size: -
J gene: TRBJ1-1
D gene: -
V gene: TRBV28

CDR3 DNA: TGTGCCAGCAGCCAAGATAGATTCGGGACTCCGGGTTACGAGCAGTACTTC
CDR3 protein: CASSQDRFGTPGYEQYF
clone size: -
J gene: TRBJ2-7
D gene: -
V gene: TRBV14

CDR3 DNA: TGTGCCAGCAGCTACTTGGCGGGTAGCTCCTACGAGCAGTACTTC
CDR3 protein: CASSYLAGSSYEQYF
clone size: few
J gene: TRBJ2-7
D gene: -
V gene: TRBV7-9

CDR3 DNA: TGTGCCAGCAGCAGTGGCAGCACAGATACGCAGTATTTT
CDR3 protein: CASSSGSTDTQYF
clone size: -
J gene: TRBJ2-3
D gene: -
V gene: TRBV11-3

CDR3 DNA: TGTGCCAGCAGCAGCCCCGGGGCCGGCAATCAGCCCCAGCATTTT
CDR3 protein: CASSSPGAGNQPQHF
clone size: -
J gene: TRBJ1-5
D gene: -
V gene: TRBV7-8

CDR3 DNA: TGTGCCAGCAGTCAAGGGACAGGCACTAATGAAAAACTGTTTTTT
CDR3 protein: CASSQGTGTNEKLFF
clone size: -
J gene: TRBJ1-4
D gene: TRBD1
V gene: TRBV6-5

CDR3 DNA: TGTGCCAGCAGCTTGGTCCGGGACAGGAACTATGGCTACACCTTC
CDR3 protein: CASSLVRDRNYGYTF
clone size: -
J gene: TRBJ1-2
D gene: TRBD1
V gene: TRBV5-5

CDR3 DNA: TGTGCCAGCAGTTCATATGGGAACAGGGATTATACCGGGGAGCTGTTTTTT
CDR3 protein: CASSSYGNRDYTGELFF
clone size: -
J gene: TRBJ2-2
D gene: -
V gene: TRBV28

CDR3 DNA: TGTGCCAGCAGTGAAGCTTTGTGGGAAAGGATCACTGAAGCTTTCTTT
CDR3 protein: CASSEALWERITEAFF
clone size: -
J gene: TRBJ1-1
D gene: -
V gene: TRBV6-1

CDR3 DNA: TGTGCCAGCAGTTTACAGGGGACCTACAATGAGCAGTTCTTC
CDR3 protein: CASSLQGTYNEQFF
clone size: few
J gene: TRBJ2-1
D gene: -
V gene: TRBV27

CDR3 DNA: TGTGCCAGCATGAGGGCCGGGACTAGCGGTAGAGGATCCTACAATGAGCAGTTCTTC
CDR3 protein: CASMRAGTSGRGSYNEQFF
clone size: -
J gene: TRBJ2-1
D gene: TRBD2
V gene: TRBV27

CDR3 DNA: TGTGCCAGCTCACCACCGTCCGTGGAGGACACCGGGGAGCTGTTTTTT
CDR3 protein: CASSPPSVEDTGELFF
clone size: -
J gene: TRBJ2-2
D gene: -
V gene: TRBV18

CDR3 DNA: TGCGCCAGCAGCCCAGGGAAGGGTAGGGACTATGGCTACACCTTC
CDR3 protein: CASSPGKGRDYGYTF
clone size: -
J gene: TRBJ1-2
D gene: -
V gene: TRBV4-3

CDR3 DNA: TGTGCCAGCAGTCCCCCAGGGGAAGAAAAACTGTTTTTT
CDR3 protein: CASSPPGEEKLFF
clone size: -
J gene: TRBJ1-4
D gene: -
V gene: TRBV6-6

CDR3 DNA: TGTGCCAGCAGCCAAGCCAGACAAGAGACCCAGTACTTC
CDR3 protein: CASSQARQETQYF
clone size: few
J gene: TRBJ2-5
D gene: -
V gene: TRBV14

CDR3 DNA: TGTGCCAGCAGAGGCGGGGTGGGATCCTACGAGCAGTACTTC
CDR3 protein: CASRGGVGSYEQYF
clone size: -
J gene: TRBJ2-7
D gene: -
V gene: TRBV27

CDR3 DNA: TGTGCCAGCACCTGGGCCAGGGTGGCTTTCTTT
CDR3 protein: CASTWARVAFF
clone size: -
J gene: TRBJ1-1
D gene: -
V gene: TRBV21-1